These T cell receptor beta chains were read from a single sample in a study of cytomegalovirus exposure and HLA in healthy donors. The method was immunoSEQ multiplex PCR; TCRdb's version includes in-frame clones alone and lacks a portion of them. The sample records 200,000 or so clones, 70% to 90% being singletons. The source material was PBMCs. Source of these receptors: a woman under 30 in good health and CMV-seronegative. Both conserved end residues are part of each CDR3. A D gene is named only where the DNA matches it firmly. Clone size appears in some rows only: once, few, many, or a class for an expanded clone.

>TRBJ1-4|NA|TRBV9|NA
CASSAFMGGNGEKLFF
TGTGCCAGCAGCGCCTTCATGGGGGGAAACGGAGAAAAACTGTTTTTT
>TRBJ2-1|TRBD1|TRBV7-9|few
CASSLGGQGRFF
TGTGCCAGCAGCTTAGGGGGACAGGGTAGGTTCTTC
>TRBJ1-2|NA|TRBV13|once
CASSLAGNRNGYTF
TGTGCCAGCAGCTTAGCGGGAAACAGGAACGGCTACACCTTC
>TRBJ2-7|TRBD2|TRBV6-5|NA
CASSPGLINEQYF
TGTGCCAGCAGTCCGGGACTAATAAACGAGCAGTACTTC
>TRBJ1-4|TRBD1|TRBV6-5|NA
CASSYGRGQNEKLFF
TGTGCCAGCAGTTACGGGAGGGGGCAGAATGAAAAACTGTTTTTT
>TRBJ1-5|NA|TRBV27|NA
CASSLGANNQPQHF
TGTGCCAGCAGTCTGGGGGCGAATAATCAGCCCCAGCATTTT
>TRBJ1-4|NA|TRBV5-1|NA
CASRSGGSNEKLFF
TGCGCCAGCAGGTCGGGGGGAAGTAATGAAAAACTGTTTTTT
>TRBJ2-5|NA|TRBV2|many
CASNLDRYQETQYF
TGTGCCAGCAACCTGGACCGGTACCAAGAGACCCAGTACTTC
>TRBJ1-3|NA|TRBV30|NA
CAWTQGVSGNTIYF
TGTGCCTGGACGCAGGGCGTCTCTGGAAACACCATATATTTT
>TRBJ1-4|NA|TRBV19|NA
CASSSGRNEKLFF
TGTGCCAGTAGTTCCGGGAGAAATGAAAAACTGTTTTTT
>TRBJ1-4|TRBD1|TRBV6-5|NA
CASSNGQGAKLFF
TGTGCCAGCAGTAACGGACAGGGTGCAAAACTGTTTTTT
>TRBJ2-3|NA|TRBV11-2|once
CASSFQAPDTQYF
TGTGCCAGCAGCTTCCAAGCGCCAGATACGCAGTATTTT
>TRBJ1-2|TRBD1|TRBV27|few
CASSFGQGTRGYTF
TGTGCCAGCAGTTTTGGACAGGGGACAAGGGGCTACACCTTC
>TRBJ1-1|NA|TRBV30|once
CAWSVARVGVLAEAFF
TGTGCCTGGAGTGTAGCGAGGGTGGGGGTTTTGGCTGAAGCTTTCTTT
>TRBJ1-3|NA|TRBV2|NA
CASSGGDSGNTIYF
TGTGCCAGCAGTGGGGGTGACTCTGGAAACACCATATATTTT
>TRBJ2-1|NA|TRBV4-1|NA
CASSQEEGVAYNEQFF
TGCGCCAGCAGCCAAGAGGAGGGAGTAGCCTACAATGAGCAGTTCTTC
>TRBJ1-1|NA|TRBV30|NA
CAWSSMGSTEAFF
TGTGCCTGGAGTTCCATGGGTAGCACTGAAGCTTTCTTT
>TRBJ1-2|NA|TRBV6-5|few
CASSLVKGQGYTF
TGTGCCAGCAGTCTGGTGAAGGGACAAGGCTACACCTTC
>TRBJ2-2|NA|TRBV9|NA
CASSPRGRTDTGELFF
TGTGCCAGCAGCCCGAGGGGACGGACAGACACCGGGGAGCTGTTTTTT
>TRBJ1-1|NA|TRBV27|NA
CASSFRGNTEAFF
TGTGCCAGCAGTTTTCGAGGGAACACTGAAGCTTTCTTT
>TRBJ1-1|NA|TRBV4-1|NA
CASSQPTVNTEAFF
TGCGCCAGCAGCCAACCCACAGTGAACACTGAAGCTTTCTTT
>TRBJ2-1|TRBD1|TRBV5-1|NA
CASSLAIGQGHNEQFF
TGCGCCAGCAGCTTGGCCATAGGACAGGGCCACAATGAGCAGTTCTTC
>TRBJ1-1|NA|TRBV9|NA
CASSVAEGRFSEAFF
TGTGCCAGCAGCGTAGCGGAAGGGAGATTCTCTGAAGCTTTCTTT
>TRBJ1-5|NA|TRBV19|NA
CASSIGQGWMQPQHF
TGTGCCAGTAGTATAGGCCAGGGTTGGATGCAGCCCCAGCATTTT
>TRBJ2-3|NA|TRBV9|NA
CASGKGDSTDTQYF
TGTGCCAGCGGAAAGGGGGACTCCACAGATACGCAGTATTTT
>TRBJ1-1|NA|TRBV10-2|NA
CASGLTPEAFF
TGCGCCAGCGGTTTGACACCTGAAGCTTTCTTT
>TRBJ1-2|TRBD1|TRBV6-5|NA
CASSSVAGGNTGYTF
TGTGCCAGCAGTTCGGTGGCAGGGGGGAACACGGGCTACACCTTC
>TRBJ2-5|TRBD2|TRBV2|NA
CASSGTSGRETQYF
TGTGCCAGCAGTGGGACTAGCGGGAGAGAGACCCAGTACTTC
>TRBJ2-3|TRBD1|TRBV5-1|NA
CASSTGQGRTDTQYF
TGCGCCAGCAGCACCGGACAGGGGCGCACAGATACGCAGTATTTT
>TRBJ2-7|NA|TRBV29-1|NA
CSVVGVDSDYEQYF
TGCAGCGTTGTCGGGGTGGATTCGGACTACGAGCAGTACTTC
>TRBJ1-2|NA|TRBV29-1|NA
CSVEDPRYGYTF
TGCAGCGTTGAAGATCCCAGATATGGCTACACCTTC
>TRBJ1-2|NA|TRBV6-5|once
CASSYKGVFDGYTF
TGTGCCAGCAGTTACAAGGGGGTCTTCGATGGCTACACCTTC
>TRBJ1-2|NA|TRBV5-1|NA
CASSWTENYGYTF
TGCGCCAGCAGCTGGACAGAAAACTATGGCTACACCTTC
>TRBJ2-3|NA|TRBV6-1|NA
CASSEGVVDTQYF
TGTGCCAGCAGTGAAGGGGTAGTGGATACGCAGTATTTT
>TRBJ1-2|NA|TRBV29-1|NA
CSFRQDQNYGYTF
TGCAGCTTCCGACAGGACCAAAACTATGGCTACACCTTC